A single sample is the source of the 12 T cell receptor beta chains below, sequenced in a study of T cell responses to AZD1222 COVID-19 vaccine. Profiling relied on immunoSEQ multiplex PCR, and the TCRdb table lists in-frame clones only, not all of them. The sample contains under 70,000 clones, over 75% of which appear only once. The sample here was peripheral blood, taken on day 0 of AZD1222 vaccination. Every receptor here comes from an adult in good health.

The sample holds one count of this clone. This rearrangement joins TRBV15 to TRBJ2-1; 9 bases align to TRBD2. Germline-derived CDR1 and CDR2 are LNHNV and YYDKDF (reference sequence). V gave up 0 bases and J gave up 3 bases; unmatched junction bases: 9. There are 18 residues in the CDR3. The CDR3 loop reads CATSRDRIAGAYYNEQFF. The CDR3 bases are TGTGCCACCAGCAGAGATCGCATAGCGGGAGCATACTACAATGAGCAGTTCTTC.

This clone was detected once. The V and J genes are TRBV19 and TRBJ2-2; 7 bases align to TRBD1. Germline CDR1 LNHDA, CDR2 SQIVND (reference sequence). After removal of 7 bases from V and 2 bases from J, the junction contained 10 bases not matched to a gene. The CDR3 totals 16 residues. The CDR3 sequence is CASNTGQRINTGELFF. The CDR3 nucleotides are TGTGCCAGTAACACGGGACAGCGAATTAACACCGGGGAGCTGTTTTTT.

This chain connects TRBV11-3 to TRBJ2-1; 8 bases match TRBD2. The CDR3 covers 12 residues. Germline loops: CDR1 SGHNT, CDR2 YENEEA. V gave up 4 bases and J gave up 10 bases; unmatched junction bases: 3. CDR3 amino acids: CASSYRGGEQFF. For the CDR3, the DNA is TGTGCCAGCAGCTACCGGGGGGGGGAGCAGTTCTTC.

The CDR3 spells CSVEGLRQDPGGYTF. CDR3 nucleotides: TGCAGCGTTGAAGGGCTTAGACAGGACCCGGGAGGCTACACCTTC. The chain has TRBV29-1 and TRBJ1-2; the D gene is possibly TRBD1 (6 bases). Trimming left V 1 base short and J 8 bases short, with 20 bases between. This CDR3 is 15 amino acids long. Germline-derived CDR1 and CDR2 are SQVTM and ANQGSEA.

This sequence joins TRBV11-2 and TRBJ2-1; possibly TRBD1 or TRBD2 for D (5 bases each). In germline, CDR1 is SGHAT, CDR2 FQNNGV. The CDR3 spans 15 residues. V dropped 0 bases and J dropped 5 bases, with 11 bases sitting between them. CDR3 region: CASSLDPGPNNEQFF. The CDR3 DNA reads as TGTGCCAGCAGCTTAGATCCGGGGCCAAACAATGAGCAGTTCTTC.

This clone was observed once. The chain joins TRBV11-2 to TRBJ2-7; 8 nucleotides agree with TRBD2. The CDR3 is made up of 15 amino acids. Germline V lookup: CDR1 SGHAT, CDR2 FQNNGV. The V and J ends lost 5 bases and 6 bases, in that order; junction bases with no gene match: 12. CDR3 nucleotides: TGTGCCAGCAGCGCAGGGACTAGAAGGTTTGGCGAGCAGTACTTC. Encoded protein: CASSAGTRRFGEQYF.

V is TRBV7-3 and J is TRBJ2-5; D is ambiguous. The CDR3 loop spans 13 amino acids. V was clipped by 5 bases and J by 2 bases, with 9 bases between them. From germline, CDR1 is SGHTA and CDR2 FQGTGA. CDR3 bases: TGTGCCAGCAGCCCGATGCCGCAAGAGACCCAGTACTTC. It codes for CASSPMPQETQYF.

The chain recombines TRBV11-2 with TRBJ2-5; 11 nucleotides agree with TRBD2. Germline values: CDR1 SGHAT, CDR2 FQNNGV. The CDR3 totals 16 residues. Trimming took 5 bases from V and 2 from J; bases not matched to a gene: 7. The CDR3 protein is CASSVGTSGDQETQYF. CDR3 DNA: TGTGCCAGCAGCGTCGGGACTAGCGGAGATCAAGAGACCCAGTACTTC.

The CDR3 here is CATLERAGSTDTQYF. In DNA form, the CDR3 reads TGTGCCACTCTAGAGAGAGCGGGTAGCACAGATACGCAGTATTTT. The gene calls are TRBV10-3 and TRBJ2-3; D may be TRBD2 (6 bases). The CDR3 spans 15 residues. V lost 10 bases to trimming and J lost 0 bases, with 17 bases between them. From germline, CDR1 is ENHRY and CDR2 SYGVKD.

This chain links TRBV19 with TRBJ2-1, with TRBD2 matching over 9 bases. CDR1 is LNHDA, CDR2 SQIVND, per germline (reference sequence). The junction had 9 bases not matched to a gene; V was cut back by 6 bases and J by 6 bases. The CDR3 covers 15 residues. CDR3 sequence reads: CASSEAGLASNEQFF. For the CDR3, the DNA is TGTGCCAGTAGCGAGGCGGGACTAGCATCCAATGAGCAGTTCTTC.

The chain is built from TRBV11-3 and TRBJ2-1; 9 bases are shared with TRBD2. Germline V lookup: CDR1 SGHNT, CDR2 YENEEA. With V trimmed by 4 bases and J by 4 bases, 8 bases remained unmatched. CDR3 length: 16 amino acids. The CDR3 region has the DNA TGTGCCAGCAGCTCATTCTCTAGCGGGGATTACAATGAGCAGTTCTTC. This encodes CASSSFSSGDYNEQFF.

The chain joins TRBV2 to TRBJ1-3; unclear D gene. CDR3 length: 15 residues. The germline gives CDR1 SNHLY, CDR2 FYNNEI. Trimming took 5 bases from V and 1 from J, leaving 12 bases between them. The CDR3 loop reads CASSPQRGSGNTIYF. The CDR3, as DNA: TGTGCCAGCAGTCCCCAGCGAGGGTCTGGAAACACCATATATTTT.